This T cell receptor beta chain was sequenced for a study of graft-versus-host responses after intestinal transplantation (dated by TCRdb to about 2021). Concerning the study at large: The transplants that recipients got were multivisceral, liver-intestinal, or isolated intestinal. After intestinal transplantation, graft-versus-host and host-versus-graft alloreactive T cell clones in the graft, circulation and bone marrow were tracked using bulk TCR-beta CDR3 sequencing. Donor T cell macrochimerism was defined as a peak of at least 4% donor T cells among recipient peripheral blood mononuclear cells. Anti-thymocyte globulin induction was given to all recipients, followed by maintenance tacrolimus and steroids for around three years. Rather than being sequenced by the commercial service, samples from a few later patients were sequenced in-house on an Illumina MiSeq and processed with MiXCR. The cohort enrolled fewer than 25 intestinal transplant recipients including one retransplant, and 3 patients lacking pretransplant specimens were excluded. Alloreactive clones were identified by sequencing pre-transplant mixed lymphocyte reaction products and comparing these products with unstimulated pre-transplant donor and recipient T cells.

Overall study results and their limits: The conclusions were limited by the relatively low number and heterogeneity of the intestinal transplant patients. High GvH to HvG T cell clonal ratios were observed in the allografts of patients with donor T cell macrochimerism. GvH clones turned up in recipient bone marrow, with some appearing earlier in ileal mucosa or blood, a pattern consistent with an intestinal mucosal origin. Early after transplant, peak levels of circulating GvH clones were associated with declines in HvG clones.

From cysteine to phenylalanine, the CDR3 is 15 amino acids long. The read is trimmed to its CDR3 DNA, 45 bases read in frame from base 1. According to the germline V gene, CDR1 reads MGHRA and CDR2 reads YSYEKL. The V and J ends are trimmed by 1 base and 0 bases, leaving 8 bases between them. With regard to this clone: The clone's antigen remains unknown. No base-level quality is on record; no much larger clone is a single base apart.

Library creation used the immunoSEQ multiplex PCR assay. For most patients, genomic DNA was isolated with the Qiagen DNeasy Blood and Tissue Kit and shipped frozen to Adaptive Biotechnologies for TCR sequencing. Adaptive Biotechnologies carried out high-throughput TCR-beta CDR3 sequencing of genomic DNA for most patients. The original pipeline was this. TCR sequencing data for around 19 patients were retrieved from Adaptive's ImmunoSEQ software; a few other patients were processed with MiXCR and VDJtools. To correct CD4 versus CD8 sorting errors, any sequence found in both subsets at a frequency ratio below 5:1 was removed. CDR3 nucleotide sequences shared by donor and recipient were removed because the origin of these sequences could not be assigned. At least 2-fold expansion over unstimulated cells and a minimum CFSE-low frequency of 0.002% (template counts) or 0.001% (read counts) were required for clones to be classified as alloreactive. Clones were considered mappable if detected in sequenced pre-transplant spleen, lymph node, or MLR CFSE-low populations of the donor or recipient. The cumulative frequency of alloreactive clones was calculated as a percentage of all sequences, weighted by copy number. Sourced from immuneACCESS, this table was stored by TCRdb with only in-frame sequences that have V and J called. A share of the clones is absent; for the studies checked, an unresolved V gene accounts for under half, and the remainder has no known explanation. Clonal size and the V and J genes are those of that table, whereas D and trimming came from the DNA. Present in this sample are more than 100,000 clones, 85% to 95% of which were seen just once. Of the sample, under 3.5% is held by the ten largest clones.

Explained via the paper, the time point label denotes: cells obtained before transplantation from donor or recipient. CD3+CD4+ and CD3+CD8+ populations were FACS-sorted from unstimulated pre-transplant donor and recipient cells taken from spleen or lymph nodes. The sample was unstimulated CD8+ T cells sorted from spleen or lymph node cells, taken before intestinal transplant. The sequence was collected from a human donor who received an intestinal transplant. Rearrangement joined TRBV4-1 to TRBJ2-3, with no D gene named confidently. At the DNA level, the sequence is TGCGCCAGCAGCCAAGCCAGAGTCAGCACAGATACGCAGTATTTT. Translated, it gives CASSQARVSTDTQYF.